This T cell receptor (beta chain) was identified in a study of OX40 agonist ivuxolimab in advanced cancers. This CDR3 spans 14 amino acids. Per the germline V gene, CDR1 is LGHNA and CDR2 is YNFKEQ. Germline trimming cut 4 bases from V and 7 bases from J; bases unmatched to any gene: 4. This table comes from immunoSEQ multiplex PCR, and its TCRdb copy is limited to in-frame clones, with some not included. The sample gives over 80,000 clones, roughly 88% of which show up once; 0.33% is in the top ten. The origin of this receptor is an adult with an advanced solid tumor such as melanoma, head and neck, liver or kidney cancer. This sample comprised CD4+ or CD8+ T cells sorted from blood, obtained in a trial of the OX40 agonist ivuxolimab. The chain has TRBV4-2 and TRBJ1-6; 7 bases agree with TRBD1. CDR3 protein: CASSPRQGNSPLHF. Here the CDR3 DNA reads TGTGCCAGCAGCCCCAGACAGGGAAATTCACCCCTCCACTTT.